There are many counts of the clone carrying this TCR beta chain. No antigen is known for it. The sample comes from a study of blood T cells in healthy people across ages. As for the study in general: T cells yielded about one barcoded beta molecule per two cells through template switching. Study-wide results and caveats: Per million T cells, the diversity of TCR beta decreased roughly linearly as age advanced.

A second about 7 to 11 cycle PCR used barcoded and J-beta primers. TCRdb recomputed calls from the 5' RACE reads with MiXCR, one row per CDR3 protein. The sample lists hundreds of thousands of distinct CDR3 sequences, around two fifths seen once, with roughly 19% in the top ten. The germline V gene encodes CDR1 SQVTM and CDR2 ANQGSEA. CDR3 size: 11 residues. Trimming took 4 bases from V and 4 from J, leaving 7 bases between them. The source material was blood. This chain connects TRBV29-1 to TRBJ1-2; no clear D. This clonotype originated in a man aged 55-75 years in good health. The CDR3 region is CSVGLSYGYTF. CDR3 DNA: TGCAGCGTTGGTCTAAGCTATGGCTACACCTTC.